These 18 T cell receptor beta chains came from one sample sequenced in a study of CD8+ T cells in alopecia areata. cDNA prepared by RNA extraction and subsequent reverse transcription served as the template for sequencing. The repertoire was sequenced with immunoSEQ multiplex PCR; TCRdb's copy has only in-frame clones and lacks some. The sample lists approximately 160,000 clones, approximately 57% occurring once. Treatment: oral pan-JAK inhibitor, 5-10 mg twice daily. Sequenced here: CD4+ T cells sorted from blood, sampled at week 24, from a patient treated with tofacitinib. These receptors came from a human donor with alopecia areata.

This chain joins TRBV6-5 and TRBJ2-6; D unresolved. V gave up 6 bases and J gave up 0 bases, with 3 bases separating them. Germline V gene lookup returns CDR1 MNHEY and CDR2 SVGAGI. The CDR3 runs 13 residues. The CDR3 is CASRDSGANVLTF. The CDR3 DNA follows: TGTGCCAGCAGAGACTCTGGGGCCAACGTCCTGACTTTC.

The V and J genes are TRBV5-1 and TRBJ2-5, with no clear D. Looked up from germline, CDR1 is SGHRS and CDR2 is YFSETQ. Deletions cut 0 bases from V and 2 bases from J, with 8 bases between. The CDR3 has 14 amino acids. The CDR3 DNA reads as TGCGCCAGCAGCTTGGTTGCCACACAAGAGACCCAGTACTTC. Protein product: CASSLVATQETQYF.

The chain recombines TRBV20-1 with TRBJ1-1, with D hard to call. The CDR3 is 10 residues long. Trimming cost V 0 bases and J 8 bases, with 4 bases left between them. CDR1 and CDR2 from the germline V gene are DFQATT and SNEGSKA (reference sequence). CDR3 sequence (DNA): TGCAGTGCTAGAGATCGGGAAGCTTTCTTT. Translating gives CSARDREAFF.

The genes are TRBV30 and TRBJ1-2; D gene ambiguous. CDR1 is GTSNPN, CDR2 SVGIG, per germline (reference sequence). The V gene lost 2 bases and the J gene lost 8 bases, with 9 bases spanning the gap. This CDR3 spans 11 amino acids. The CDR3 loop is CAWSPAIGYTF. CDR3 DNA: TGTGCCTGGAGTCCCGCGATAGGCTACACCTTC.

This chain uses TRBV5-1 with TRBJ1-5; unclear D gene. The CDR3 has 14 residues. Trimming shortened V by 0 bases and J by 4 bases, and 8 bases separated the two germline ends. In germline, CDR1 is SGHRS, CDR2 YFSETQ. The CDR3 region has the DNA TGCGCCAGCAGCTTGGGGCAACCAAATCAGCCCCAGCATTTT. Protein sequence: CASSLGQPNQPQHF.

J is TRBJ1-2 and V is TRBV30, with D possibly matching TRBD1 (5 bases). CDR1 is GTSNPN and CDR2 is SVGIG in the germline V gene (reference sequence). The ends were cut back, 0 bases at V and 0 bases at J, with 8 bases in the middle. This CDR3 has 14 amino acids. The CDR3 DNA is TGTGCCTGGAGTGTAGGGACGGCTAACTATGGCTACACCTTC. Its protein is CAWSVGTANYGYTF.

This clone was detected a few times. The chain is built from TRBV9 and TRBJ1-1; D gene uncertain. Germline lookup yields CDR1 SGDLS and CDR2 YYNGEE. The CDR3 sequence is 13 residues long. Between the trimmed V and J ends, which lost 3 bases and 11 bases, there was a span of 17 bases. CDR3 region: CASSAGPALMAFF. As DNA, the CDR3 is TGTGCCAGCAGCGCCGGCCCCGCCCTAATGGCTTTCTTT.

This clone was counted between two and nine times. The chain combines TRBV7-6 with TRBJ2-3, with D perhaps TRBD2 (5 bases). There are 16 residues in the CDR3. Between the trimmed V and J ends, which lost 5 bases and 1 base, there was a span of 16 bases. Germline assignment: CDR1 SGHVS and CDR2 FNYEAQ. The chain's CDR3 is CASSALASRGTDTQYF. DNA for the CDR3: TGTGCCAGCAGCGCCCTGGCTAGCCGGGGCACAGATACGCAGTATTTT.

The J gene is TRBJ2-5, the V gene TRBV14, with D possibly matching TRBD2 (7 bases). The ends were cut back, 0 bases at V and 4 bases at J, with 18 bases in the middle. The CDR3 spans 17 residues. Per germline, CDR1 SGHDN and CDR2 FVKESK. The CDR3 protein is CASSQDPYREGTETQYF. DNA for the CDR3: TGTGCCAGCAGCCAAGATCCCTACAGGGAGGGTACAGAGACCCAGTACTTC.

This chain joins TRBV30 and TRBJ1-2; the D is unclear. V was cut by 0 bases and J by 7 bases, with 6 bases left in between. Germline CDR1 GTSNPN, CDR2 SVGIG (reference sequence). CDR3 length equals 11 residues. The chain's CDR3 is CAWSVSSGYTF. The DNA for the CDR3 is TGTGCCTGGAGTGTTTCCAGTGGCTACACCTTC.

This clone was recorded only once. The sample holds other DNA sequences that translate to the same CDR3. Here the CDR3 reads CASSLVGGQETQYF. For the CDR3, the DNA is TGCGCCAGCAGCTTAGTGGGGGGCCAAGAGACCCAGTACTTC. The chain carries TRBV5-1 and TRBJ2-5; possibly TRBD2 for D (6 bases). CDR1 and CDR2 (germline): SGHRS, YFSETQ. The CDR3 has 14 residues. V shed 2 bases and J shed 1 base, with 9 bases lying between them.

As DNA, the CDR3 is TGTGCCAGCAGGGAGGGCTCCTACGAGCAGTACTTC. This codes for CASREGSYEQYF. The chain uses TRBV6-1 and TRBJ2-7, with D possibly being TRBD2 (6 bases). The CDR3 length is 12 residues. CDR1 and CDR2 from the germline V gene are MNHNS and SASEGT. Deletions cut 6 bases from V and 0 bases from J, with 6 bases between.

This clone has only a few counts. The rearrangement uses TRBV14 and TRBJ1-2; D remains ambiguous. V lost 0 bases, J lost 3 bases, and 11 bases lay in between. The CDR3 has 15 residues. Germline CDR1 is SGHDN and CDR2 is FVKESK. The CDR3 bases are TGTGCCAGCAGCCAAGATGTAGGATTATACTATGGCTACACCTTC. Its protein product is CASSQDVGLYYGYTF. Combining the CDR3 with reference TRBV14 and TRBJ1-2 gives the whole variable domain EAGVTQFPSHSVIEKGQTVTLRCDPISGHDNLYWYRRVMGKEIKFLLHFVKESKQDESGMPNNRFLAERTGGTYSTLKVQPAELEDSGVYFCASSQDVGLYYGYTFGSGTRLTVV.

The chain employs TRBV7-9 and TRBJ1-4, with D perhaps TRBD1 (6 bases). This CDR3 spans 17 amino acids. Germline V CDR1 and CDR2: SEHNR, FQNEAQ (reference sequence). Trimming took off 3 bases at V and 7 bases at J, with 21 bases between the two ends. CDR3 sequence: CASSLKNQGQVVEKLFF. CDR3 DNA: TGTGCCAGCAGCTTGAAGAACCAGGGGCAGGTAGTTGAAAAACTGTTTTTT.

V and J are TRBV12-5 and TRBJ1-1, with D tentatively TRBD1 (5 bases). CDR1 is LGHNT and CDR2 is FRNRAP in the germline V gene. Between the trimmed V and J ends, which lost 0 bases and 3 bases, there was a span of 8 bases. CDR3 length equals 14 residues. The CDR3 protein is CASGLVSGHTEAFF. In nucleotides, the CDR3 is TGTGCTAGTGGTTTGGTATCGGGGCACACTGAAGCTTTCTTT.

There are a few counts of this clone. The chain carries TRBV19 and TRBJ1-2; D remains ambiguous. The germline V gene encodes CDR1 LNHDA and CDR2 SQIVND (reference sequence). The CDR3 covers 12 residues. Trimming pared 6 bases from V and 1 base from J, leaving 6 bases between. The CDR3 bases are TGTGCCAGTAGAGCCCTTAACTATGGCTACACCTTC. Encoded protein: CASRALNYGYTF.

The gene calls are TRBV2 and TRBJ2-7, with D hard to call. This CDR3 contains 12 residues. V was clipped by 3 bases and J by 7 bases, with 10 bases between them. CDR1 is SNHLY, CDR2 FYNNEI, per germline. The CDR3 coding sequence is TGTGCCAGCAGTGACAGTTTGGGAGAGCAGTACTTC. Its protein is CASSDSLGEQYF.

This clone appeared a few times. The V gene is TRBV2, the J gene TRBJ2-2; TRBD2 might be the D (5 bases). Germline V gene lookup returns CDR1 SNHLY and CDR2 FYNNEI. Trimming took 4 bases from V and 5 from J, leaving 11 bases between them. CDR3 length: 14 amino acids. The CDR3 is CASSVAGSTGELFF. CDR3 nucleotides: TGTGCCAGCAGTGTTGCGGGCTCTACCGGGGAGCTGTTTTTT.